The present entry profiles one T cell receptor (beta chain) with its context. Its specific antigen is unknown. No quality values exist for individual bases; no much larger clone is one base distant. The data originate from a study of response to subunit inactivated influenza vaccine (dated by TCRdb to 2017 to 2018). General notes on the study: Deep quantitative profiling of the T cell receptor repertoire was used in the study to follow responses to a trivalent subunit inactivated influenza vaccine. What the research found in general, with its limitations: According to the authors, only a limited number of new T cells may be recruited by each seasonal influenza vaccination.

The library relied on RT-PCR. The sequencer was an Illumina HiSeq 2500. Clones were called with MiXCR by TCRdb after fastp trimmed the public reads at Q25, and only in-frame beta chains were retained. Every distinct CDR3 protein forms one entry, paired with its most common genes and DNA. This sample has about 150,000 distinct CDR3 sequences in its table, and roughly a tenth of those were observed once. The top ten hold 35% to 40% of the sample. Sample: CD8+ T cells sorted from PBMCs, taken roughly 24 months after vaccination. The sequence was obtained from a man between 50 and 69 years old who received an inactivated influenza vaccine. Donor details come from another sample of the same person, matched by shared clones.

The CDR3 here reads CASSYGLAGEEQYF. The bases read TGTGCCAGCAGCTACGGACTAGCGGGAGAAGAGCAGTACTTC. The V and J segments used are TRBV5-6 and TRBJ2-7; 13 bases in between match TRBD2. The CDR3 goes from the cysteine to the phenylalanine over 14 residues. The entry retains the CDR3 DNA only, 42 bases that are in frame from base 1. The germline V gene supplies CDR1 SGHDT and CDR2 YYEEEE. V has 3 bases trimmed and J has 7 bases trimmed; junction bases matching no gene number 4. Extended through the reference TRBV5-6 and TRBJ2-7 proteins, this CDR3 yields the full variable domain: DAGVTQSPTHLIKTRGQQVTLRCSPKSGHDTVSWYQQALGQGPQFIFQYYEEEERQRGNFPDRFSGHQFPNYSSELNVNALLLGDSALYLCASSYGLAGEEQYFGPGTRLTVT.